In its sample, the clone carrying this TCR beta chain was seen a few times. Trimming cost V 7 bases and J 5 bases, with 14 bases left between them. The CDR3 covers 13 residues. These data come from a study of Graves' ophthalmopathy and Graves' hyperthyroidism. Amplification of the TCR beta CDR3 regions used RNA transcripts (as template). HTBI primers were used in a first-round RT-PCR, which preceded a second-round multiplex PCR. TCRdb analysed the multiplex PCR reads with MiXCR anew, one entry per CDR3 protein. Among approximately 210,000 distinct CDR3 sequences listed, under 30% were seen once. The rearrangement joins TRBV12-3 or TRBV12-4 to TRBJ1-1; no reliable D call. Sequencing used peripheral blood. This TCR derives from a man aged 50 or older with Graves' ophthalmopathy. Here the CDR3 DNA reads TGTGCCAGCACCCCACGCGACGTAACTGAAGCTTTCTTT. Translating gives CASTPRDVTEAFF.